What follows is one TCR beta chain and its context. Germline V CDR1 and CDR2: MNHEY, SVGAGI. The CDR3 runs 15 residues. J gave up 8 bases and V 4 bases, and 13 bases lay outside the gene matches. Under the authors' procedure: For nucleated cells, counts were estimated from reference gene primer amplification. This table comes from immunoSEQ multiplex PCR, and its TCRdb copy is limited to in-frame clones, with some not included. V, J and clone size derive from that table, while D and trimming were established from the DNA sequence. The sample includes 230,000 or so clones, around 83% of them seen just once. The data are from a study of blood T cell repertoires in COVID-19. Across the whole study: Material from acute and convalescent COVID-19 was sourced from the United States, Italy and Spain.

The sequence was collected from a man in his forties who had recovered from COVID-19. Sequences were obtained from peripheral blood. V gene TRBV6-5 combines with J gene TRBJ1-2, with 7 bases identical to TRBD1. The CDR3 sequence: CASSFSYRGSSGYTF. The CDR3 DNA follows: TGTGCCAGCAGTTTTTCATACAGGGGTTCTTCAGGCTACACCTTC.